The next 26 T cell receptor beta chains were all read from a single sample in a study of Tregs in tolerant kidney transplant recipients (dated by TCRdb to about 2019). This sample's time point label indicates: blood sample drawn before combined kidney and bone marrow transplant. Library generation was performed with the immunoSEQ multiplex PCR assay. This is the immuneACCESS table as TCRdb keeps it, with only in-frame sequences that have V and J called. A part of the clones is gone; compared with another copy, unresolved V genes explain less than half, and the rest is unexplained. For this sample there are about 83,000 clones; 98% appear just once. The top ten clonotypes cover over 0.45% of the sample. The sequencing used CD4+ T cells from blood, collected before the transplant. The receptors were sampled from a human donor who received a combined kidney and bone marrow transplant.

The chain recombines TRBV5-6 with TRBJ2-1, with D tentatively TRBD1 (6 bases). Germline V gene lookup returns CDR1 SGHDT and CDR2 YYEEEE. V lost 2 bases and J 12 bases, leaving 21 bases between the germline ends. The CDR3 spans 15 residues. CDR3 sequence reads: CASSLLDRDTVRQFF. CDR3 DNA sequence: TGTGCCAGCAGCTTATTGGATAGGGACACCGTTCGGCAGTTCTTC. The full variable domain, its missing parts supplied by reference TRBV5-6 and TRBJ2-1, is DAGVTQSPTHLIKTRGQQVTLRCSPKSGHDTVSWYQQALGQGPQFIFQYYEEEERQRGNFPDRFSGHQFPNYSSELNVNALLLGDSALYLCASSLLDRDTVRQFFGPGTRLTVL.

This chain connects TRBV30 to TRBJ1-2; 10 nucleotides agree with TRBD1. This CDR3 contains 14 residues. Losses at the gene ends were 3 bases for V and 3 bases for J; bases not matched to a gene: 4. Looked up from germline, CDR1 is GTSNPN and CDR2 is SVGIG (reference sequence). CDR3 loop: CAWSRDRGDYGYTF. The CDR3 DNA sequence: TGTGCCTGGAGCAGGGACAGGGGAGACTATGGCTACACCTTC. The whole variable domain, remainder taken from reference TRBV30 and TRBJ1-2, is SQTIHQWPATLVQPVGSPLSLECTVEGTSNPNLYWYRQAAGRGLQLLFYSVGIGQISSEVPQNLSASRPQDRQFILSSKKLLLSDSGFYLCAWSRDRGDYGYTFGSGTRLTVV.

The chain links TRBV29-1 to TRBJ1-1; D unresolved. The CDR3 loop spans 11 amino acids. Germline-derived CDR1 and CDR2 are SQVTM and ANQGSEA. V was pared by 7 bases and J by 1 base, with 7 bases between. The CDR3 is CSGDTNTEAFF. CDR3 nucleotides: TGCAGCGGCGACACGAACACTGAAGCTTTCTTT. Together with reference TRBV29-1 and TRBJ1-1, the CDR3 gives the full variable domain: SAVISQKPSRDICQRGTSLTIQCQVDSQVTMMFWYRQQPGQSLTLIATANQGSEATYESGFVIDKFPISRPNLTFSTLTVSNMSPEDSSIYLCSGDTNTEAFFGQGTRLTVV.

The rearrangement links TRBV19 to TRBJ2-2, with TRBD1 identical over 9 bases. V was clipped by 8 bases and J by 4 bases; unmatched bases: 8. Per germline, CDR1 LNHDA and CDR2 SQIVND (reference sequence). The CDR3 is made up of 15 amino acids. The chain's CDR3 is CASDPWGQGTGELFF. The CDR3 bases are TGTGCCAGTGACCCTTGGGGACAGGGCACCGGGGAGCTGTTTTTT.

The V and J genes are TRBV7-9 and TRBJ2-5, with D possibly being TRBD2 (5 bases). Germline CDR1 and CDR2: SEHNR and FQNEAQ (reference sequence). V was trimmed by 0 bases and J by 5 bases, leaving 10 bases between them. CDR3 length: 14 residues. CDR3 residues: CASSLALGGETQYF. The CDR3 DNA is TGTGCCAGCAGCTTAGCGTTGGGCGGGGAGACCCAGTACTTC. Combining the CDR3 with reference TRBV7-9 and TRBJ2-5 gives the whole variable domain DTGVSQNPRHKITKRGQNVTFRCDPISEHNRLYWYRQTLGQGPEFLTYFQNEAQLEKSRLLSDRFSAERPKGSFSTLEIQRTEQGDSAMYLCASSLALGGETQYFGPGTRLLVL.

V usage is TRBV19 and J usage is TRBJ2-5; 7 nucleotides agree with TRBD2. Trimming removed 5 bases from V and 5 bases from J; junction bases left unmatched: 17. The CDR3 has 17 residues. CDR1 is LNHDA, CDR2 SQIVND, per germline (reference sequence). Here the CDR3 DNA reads TGTGCCAGTAGTCCATTACCGGGACTAACTACAATGGAGACCCAGTACTTC. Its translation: CASSPLPGLTTMETQYF.

The DNA of the CDR3 is TGTGCCAGTAAACTCAGGGTTACCAGCACAGATACGCAGTATTTT. Encoded protein: CASKLRVTSTDTQYF. The genes are TRBV19 and TRBJ2-3; maybe TRBD1 (5 bases). This CDR3 comprises 15 residues. The V end was cut by 7 bases, the J end by 0 bases, with 14 bases between. Germline values: CDR1 LNHDA, CDR2 SQIVND (reference sequence).

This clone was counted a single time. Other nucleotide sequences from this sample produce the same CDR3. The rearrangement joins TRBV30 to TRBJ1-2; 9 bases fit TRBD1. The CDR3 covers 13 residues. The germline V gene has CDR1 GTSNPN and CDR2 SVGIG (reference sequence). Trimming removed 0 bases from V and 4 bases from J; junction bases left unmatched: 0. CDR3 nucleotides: TGTGCCTGGAGTGTGACAGGGGGCTATGGCTACACCTTC. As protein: CAWSVTGGYGYTF.

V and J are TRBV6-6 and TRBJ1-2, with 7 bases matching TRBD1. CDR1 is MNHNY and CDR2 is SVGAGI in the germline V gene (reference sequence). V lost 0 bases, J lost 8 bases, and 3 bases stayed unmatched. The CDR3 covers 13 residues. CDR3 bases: TGTGCCAGCAGTTACTCGACAGGGAGCGGCTACACCTTC. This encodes CASSYSTGSGYTF.

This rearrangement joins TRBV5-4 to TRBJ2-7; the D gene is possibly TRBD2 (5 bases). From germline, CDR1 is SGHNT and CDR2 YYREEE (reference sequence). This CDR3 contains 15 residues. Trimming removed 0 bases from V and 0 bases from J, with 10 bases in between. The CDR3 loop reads CASSLATGSSYEQYF. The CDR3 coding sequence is TGTGCCAGCAGCTTGGCCACGGGGAGCTCCTACGAGCAGTACTTC.

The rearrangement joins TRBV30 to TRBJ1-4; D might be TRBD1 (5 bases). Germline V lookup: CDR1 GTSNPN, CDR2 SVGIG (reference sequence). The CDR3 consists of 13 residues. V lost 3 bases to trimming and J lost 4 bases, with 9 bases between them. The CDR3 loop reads CAWSEGVNEKLFF. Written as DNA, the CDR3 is TGTGCCTGGAGCGAAGGGGTTAATGAAAAACTGTTTTTT.

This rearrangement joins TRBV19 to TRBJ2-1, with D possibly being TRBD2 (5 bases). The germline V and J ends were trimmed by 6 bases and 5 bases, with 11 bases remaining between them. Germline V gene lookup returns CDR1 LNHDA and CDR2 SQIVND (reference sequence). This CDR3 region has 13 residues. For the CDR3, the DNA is TGTGCCAGTAGCTTCGCGAGGGACAATGAGCAGTTCTTC. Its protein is CASSFARDNEQFF.

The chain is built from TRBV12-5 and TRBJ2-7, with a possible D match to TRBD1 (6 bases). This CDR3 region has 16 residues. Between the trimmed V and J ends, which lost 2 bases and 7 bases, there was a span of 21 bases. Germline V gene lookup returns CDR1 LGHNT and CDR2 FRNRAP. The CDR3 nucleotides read TGTGCTAGTGGTTTGTATCCCGGGACAAGGGTTGGGGAGCAGTACTTC. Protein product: CASGLYPGTRVGEQYF.

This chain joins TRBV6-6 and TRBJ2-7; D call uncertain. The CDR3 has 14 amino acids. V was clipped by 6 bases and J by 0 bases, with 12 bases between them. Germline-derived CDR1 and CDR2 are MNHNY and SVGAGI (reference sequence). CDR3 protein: CASRQLLSSYEQYF. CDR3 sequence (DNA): TGTGCCAGCAGACAGCTCCTTAGCTCCTACGAGCAGTACTTC.

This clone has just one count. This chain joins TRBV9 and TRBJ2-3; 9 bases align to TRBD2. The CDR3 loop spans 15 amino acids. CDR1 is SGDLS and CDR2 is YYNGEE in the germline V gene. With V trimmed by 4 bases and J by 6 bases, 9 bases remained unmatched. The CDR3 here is CASSLTGTSIDTQYF. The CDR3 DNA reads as TGTGCCAGCAGCCTCACCGGGACTAGCATTGATACGCAGTATTTT.

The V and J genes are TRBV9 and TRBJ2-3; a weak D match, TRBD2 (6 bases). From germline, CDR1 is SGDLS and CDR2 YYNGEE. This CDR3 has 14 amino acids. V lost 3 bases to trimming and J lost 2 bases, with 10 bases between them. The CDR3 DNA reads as TGTGCCAGCAGCGGGACTACCTACACAGATACGCAGTATTTT. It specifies CASSGTTYTDTQYF.

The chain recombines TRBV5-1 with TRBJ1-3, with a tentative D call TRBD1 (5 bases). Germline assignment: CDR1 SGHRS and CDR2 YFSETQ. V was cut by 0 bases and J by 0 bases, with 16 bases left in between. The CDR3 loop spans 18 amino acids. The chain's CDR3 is CASSLGGVGGLSGNTIYF. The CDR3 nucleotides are TGCGCCAGCAGCTTGGGGGGGGTCGGGGGACTCTCTGGAAACACCATATATTTT.

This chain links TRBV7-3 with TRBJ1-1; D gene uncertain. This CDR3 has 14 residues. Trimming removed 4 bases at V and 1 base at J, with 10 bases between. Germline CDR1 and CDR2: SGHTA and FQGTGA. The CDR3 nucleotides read TGTGCCAGCAGCTCGAGGGTGCAGAACACTGAAGCTTTCTTT. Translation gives CASSSRVQNTEAFF.

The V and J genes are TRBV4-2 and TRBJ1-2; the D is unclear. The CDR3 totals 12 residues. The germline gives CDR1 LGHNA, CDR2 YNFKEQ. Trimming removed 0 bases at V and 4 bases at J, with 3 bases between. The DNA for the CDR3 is TGTGCCAGCAGCCAAGATATCTATGGCTACACCTTC. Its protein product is CASSQDIYGYTF.

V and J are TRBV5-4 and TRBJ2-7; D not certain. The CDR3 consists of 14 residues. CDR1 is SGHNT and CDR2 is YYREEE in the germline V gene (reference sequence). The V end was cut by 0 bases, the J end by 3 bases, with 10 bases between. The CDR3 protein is CASSLALDNYEQYF. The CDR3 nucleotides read TGTGCCAGCAGCTTGGCGCTAGATAACTACGAGCAGTACTTC.

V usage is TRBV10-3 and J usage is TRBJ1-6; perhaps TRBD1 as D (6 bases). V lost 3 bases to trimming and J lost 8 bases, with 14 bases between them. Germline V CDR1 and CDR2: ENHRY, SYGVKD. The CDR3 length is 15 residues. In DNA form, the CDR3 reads TGTGCCATCAGTGACCGACAGGCCCGAGATTCACCCCTCCACTTT. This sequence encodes CAISDRQARDSPLHF.

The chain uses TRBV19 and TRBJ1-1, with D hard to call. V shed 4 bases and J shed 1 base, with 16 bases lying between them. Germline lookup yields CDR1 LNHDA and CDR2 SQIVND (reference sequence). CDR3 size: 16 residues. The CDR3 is CASSTLLGSPNTEAFF. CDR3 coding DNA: TGTGCCAGTAGTACTTTATTAGGGAGCCCGAACACTGAAGCTTTCTTT.

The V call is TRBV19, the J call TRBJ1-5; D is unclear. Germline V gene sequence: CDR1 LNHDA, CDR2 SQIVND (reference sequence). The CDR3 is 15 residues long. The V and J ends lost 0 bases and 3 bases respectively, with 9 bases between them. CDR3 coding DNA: TGTGCCAGTAGTATAGATCGCCAGAACAATCAGCCCCAGCATTTT. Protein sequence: CASSIDRQNNQPQHF.

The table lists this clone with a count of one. CDR3 coding DNA: TGTGCCAGCGGCAGCTCTGGAAACACCATATATTTT. It specifies CASGSSGNTIYF. The chain joins TRBV6-1 to TRBJ1-3, with no clear D. V gave up 8 bases and J gave up 0 bases, with 5 bases separating them. The CDR3 has 12 amino acids. The V gene's germline CDR1 is MNHNS and CDR2 SASEGT.

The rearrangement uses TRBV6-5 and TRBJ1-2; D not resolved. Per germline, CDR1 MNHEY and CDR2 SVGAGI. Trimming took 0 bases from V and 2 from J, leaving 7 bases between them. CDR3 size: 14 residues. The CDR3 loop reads CASSYSNRNYGYTF. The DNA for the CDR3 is TGTGCCAGCAGTTACTCGAACAGAAACTATGGCTACACCTTC.

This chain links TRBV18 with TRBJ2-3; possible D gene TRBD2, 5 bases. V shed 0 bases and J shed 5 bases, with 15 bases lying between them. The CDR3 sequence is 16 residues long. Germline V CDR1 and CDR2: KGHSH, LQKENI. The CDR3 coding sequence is TGTGCCAGCTCACCACCGGGGAGCGACTTTGGAGATACGCAGTATTTT. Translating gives CASSPPGSDFGDTQYF. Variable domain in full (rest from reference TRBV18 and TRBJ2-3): NAGVMQNPRHLVRRRGQEARLRCSPMKGHSHVYWYRQLPEEGLKFMVYLQKENIIDESGMPKERFSAEFPKEGPSILRIQQVVRGDSAAYFCASSPPGSDFGDTQYFGPGTRLTVL.